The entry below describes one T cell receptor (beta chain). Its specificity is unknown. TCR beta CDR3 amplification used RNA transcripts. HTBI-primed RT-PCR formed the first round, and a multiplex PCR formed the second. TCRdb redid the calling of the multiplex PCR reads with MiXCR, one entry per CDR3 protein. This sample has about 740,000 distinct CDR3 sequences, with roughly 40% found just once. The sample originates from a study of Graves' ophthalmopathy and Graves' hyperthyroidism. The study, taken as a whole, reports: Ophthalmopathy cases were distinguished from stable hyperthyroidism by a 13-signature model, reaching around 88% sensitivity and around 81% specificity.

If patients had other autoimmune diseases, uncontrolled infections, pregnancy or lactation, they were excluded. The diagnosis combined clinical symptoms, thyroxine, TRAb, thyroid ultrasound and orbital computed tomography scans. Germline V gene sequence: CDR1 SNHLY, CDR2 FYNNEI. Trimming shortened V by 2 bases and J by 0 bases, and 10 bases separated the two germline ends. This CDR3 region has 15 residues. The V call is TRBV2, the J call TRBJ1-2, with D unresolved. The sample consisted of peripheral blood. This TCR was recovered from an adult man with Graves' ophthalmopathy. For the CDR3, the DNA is TGTGCCAGCAGTGAATGGCGGGAAGCTAACTATGGCTACACCTTC. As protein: CASSEWREANYGYTF.